This TCR beta chain was documented in a study of cytomegalovirus exposure and HLA in healthy donors. This PCR relied on a set of 60 Vbeta primers and 13 Jbeta primers. Produced via immunoSEQ multiplex PCR; TCRdb's table is partial and in-frame only. The repertoire includes 160,000 or so clones, around four fifths of them detected once, and 1.3% sits in the top ten. In this sample, this clone turned up a few times. Its specificity is not known. The CDR3 sequence is 15 residues long. Germline assignment: CDR1 ENHRY and CDR2 SYGVKD. V lost 0 bases to trimming and J lost 6 bases, with 12 bases between them. Study-wide results and limits: The authors later found HLA-associated TCR beta chains more clonally expanded than equally common others. In a later analysis, across HLA loci, associated TCR counts were highest for DRB1, lowest for HLA-C. It was reported that TCR beta sequences correctly inferred the HLA-A and HLA-B alleles for most subjects.

The V and J genes are TRBV10-3 and TRBJ1-5; tentative D call: TRBD1 (6 bases). The source material was PBMCs. The receptor was isolated from a woman in her fifties or sixties in good health and CMV-seronegative. In DNA, the CDR3 is TGTGCCATCAGTGAGTCGGGGGCGGTCGGTCAGCCCCAGCATTTT. It encodes CAISESGAVGQPQHF.